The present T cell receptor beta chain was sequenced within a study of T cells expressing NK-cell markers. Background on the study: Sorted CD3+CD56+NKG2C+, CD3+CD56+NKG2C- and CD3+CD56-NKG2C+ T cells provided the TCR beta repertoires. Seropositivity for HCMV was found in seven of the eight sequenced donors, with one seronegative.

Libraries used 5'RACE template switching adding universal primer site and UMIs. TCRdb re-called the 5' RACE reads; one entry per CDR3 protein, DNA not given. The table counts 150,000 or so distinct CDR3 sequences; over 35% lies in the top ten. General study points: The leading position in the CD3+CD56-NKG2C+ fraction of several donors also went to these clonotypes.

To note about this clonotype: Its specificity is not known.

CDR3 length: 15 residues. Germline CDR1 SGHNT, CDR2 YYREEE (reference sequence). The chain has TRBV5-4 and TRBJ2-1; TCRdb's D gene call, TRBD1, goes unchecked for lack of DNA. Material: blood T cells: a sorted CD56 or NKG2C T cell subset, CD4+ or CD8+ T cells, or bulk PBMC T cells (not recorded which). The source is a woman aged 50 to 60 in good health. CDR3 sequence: CASSPDRDYYNEQFF. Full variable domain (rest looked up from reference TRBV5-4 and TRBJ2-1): ETGVTQSPTHLIKTRGQQVTLRCSSQSGHNTVSWYQQALGQGPQFIFQYYREEENGRGNFPPRFSGLQFPNYSSELNVNALELDDSALYLCASSPDRDYYNEQFFGPGTRLTVL.